A few counts support the clone carrying this TCR beta chain. Trimming took off 1 base at V and 0 bases at J, with 9 bases between the two ends. Germline V CDR1 and CDR2: MNHEY, SMNVEV (reference sequence). The CDR3 is 16 amino acids. The data originate from a study of blood T cell repertoires in COVID-19. Profiling relied on immunoSEQ multiplex PCR, and the TCRdb table lists in-frame clones only, not all of them. The sample yields approximately 260,000 clones, around 80% seen once. The clonotype originates from a man aged 25-40 years with acute COVID-19. The chain carries TRBV27 and TRBJ2-2; a possible D gene is TRBD1 (6 bases). Sequenced input: PBMCs or T cells enriched from blood (not recorded which). The CDR3 region is CASSLLGQTNTGELFF. Written as DNA, the CDR3 is TGTGCCAGCAGTTTATTGGGACAAACGAACACCGGGGAGCTGTTTTTT.